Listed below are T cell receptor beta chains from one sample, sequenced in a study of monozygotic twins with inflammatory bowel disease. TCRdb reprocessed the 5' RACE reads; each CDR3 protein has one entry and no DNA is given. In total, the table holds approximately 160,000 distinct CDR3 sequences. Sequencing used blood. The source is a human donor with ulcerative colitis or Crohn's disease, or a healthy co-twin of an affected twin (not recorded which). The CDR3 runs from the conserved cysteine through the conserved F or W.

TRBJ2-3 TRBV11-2 CASSLDRITDTQYF
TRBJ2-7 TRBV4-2 CASSQGGGREQYF
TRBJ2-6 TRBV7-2 CASSTTRVTSGANVLTF
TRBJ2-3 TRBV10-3 CAISARVTDTQYF
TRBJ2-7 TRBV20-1 CSAPDRVSSYEQYF
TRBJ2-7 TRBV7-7 CASSLARGSSYEQYF
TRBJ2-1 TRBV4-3 CASSQERTSGTYNEQFF
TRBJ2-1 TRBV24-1 CATSLQAEQFF
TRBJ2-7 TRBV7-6 CASSPGTSGEAYEQYF
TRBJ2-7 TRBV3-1 CASSQGWDEQYF
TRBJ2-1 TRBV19 CASSIASNNEQFF
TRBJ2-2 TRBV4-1 CASSQVRGTGELFF